Listed below are T cell receptor beta chains from one sample, sequenced in a study of blood T cell repertoires in COVID-19. Libraries were prepared by immunoSEQ multiplex PCR; TCRdb keeps only in-frame clonotypes and omits some of them. Of over 250,000 clones detected, 91% appear once; the ten largest clones hold 2.5% to 3%. Source material: peripheral blood. The receptors derive from a person aged 18-30 years with COVID-19, enrolled during active disease. CDR3s include the opening cysteine and the closing phenylalanine or tryptophan. D genes are given only for firm matches. Rows give clone size only sometimes, using once, few, many, or a class for an expanded clone.

clone_size: .; v_call: TRBV20-1; j_call: TRBJ1-1; d_call: TRBD1; cdr3_aa: CSADRGEAFF; cdr3_nt: TGCAGTGCAGACAGGGGCGAAGCTTTCTTT
clone_size: .; v_call: TRBV12-5; j_call: TRBJ2-7; d_call: .; cdr3_aa: CASGSGTDYEQYF; cdr3_nt: TGTGCTAGTGGGTCGGGGACTGACTACGAGCAGTACTTC
clone_size: .; v_call: TRBV9; j_call: TRBJ2-7; d_call: .; cdr3_aa: CASSVGDSNEQYF; cdr3_nt: TGTGCCAGCAGCGTAGGAGACAGTAACGAGCAGTACTTC
clone_size: .; v_call: TRBV3-1/TRBV3-2; j_call: TRBJ1-1; d_call: .; cdr3_aa: CASSQETVLGTEAFF; cdr3_nt: TGTGCCAGCAGCCAAGAGACAGTCTTGGGGACTGAAGCTTTCTTT
clone_size: .; v_call: TRBV4-1; j_call: TRBJ2-7; d_call: TRBD2; cdr3_aa: CASSQPGTMPYEQYF; cdr3_nt: TGCGCCAGCAGCCAACCCGGGACTATGCCGTACGAGCAGTACTTC
clone_size: .; v_call: TRBV12-3/TRBV12-4; j_call: TRBJ1-2; d_call: .; cdr3_aa: CASSRKGYTF; cdr3_nt: TGTGCCAGCAGCAGAAAAGGCTACACCTTC
clone_size: .; v_call: TRBV3-1/TRBV3-2; j_call: TRBJ1-1; d_call: TRBD1; cdr3_aa: CASSPAGTENTEAFF; cdr3_nt: TGTGCCAGCAGCCCTGCCGGGACAGAGAACACTGAAGCTTTCTTT
clone_size: .; v_call: TRBV7-2; j_call: TRBJ1-5; d_call: TRBD1; cdr3_aa: CASSLGGQGRNQPQHF; cdr3_nt: TGTGCCAGCAGCTTGGGGGGACAGGGGCGGAATCAGCCCCAGCATTTT
clone_size: .; v_call: TRBV10-1; j_call: TRBJ2-5; d_call: TRBD1; cdr3_aa: CASREDRALQETQYF; cdr3_nt: TGCGCCAGCAGAGAGGACAGGGCCCTTCAAGAGACCCAGTACTTC
clone_size: .; v_call: TRBV2; j_call: TRBJ1-1; d_call: .; cdr3_aa: CASSQVRGPNTEAFF; cdr3_nt: TGTGCCAGCAGCCAGGTAAGGGGTCCGAACACTGAAGCTTTCTTT
clone_size: .; v_call: TRBV18; j_call: TRBJ2-3; d_call: TRBD2; cdr3_aa: CASSPWTSGSDTQYF; cdr3_nt: TGTGCCAGCTCACCTTGGACTAGCGGGTCAGATACGCAGTATTTT
clone_size: .; v_call: TRBV19; j_call: TRBJ1-2; d_call: TRBD1; cdr3_aa: CASDMTGAGGIEGYTF; cdr3_nt: TGTGCCAGTGACATGACAGGGGCCGGGGGAATTGAGGGCTACACCTTC
clone_size: .; v_call: TRBV11-1; j_call: TRBJ1-5; d_call: .; cdr3_aa: CASSLYYDQPQHF; cdr3_nt: TGTGCCAGCAGCTTATACTACGACCAGCCCCAGCATTTT
clone_size: .; v_call: TRBV29-1; j_call: TRBJ2-7; d_call: .; cdr3_aa: CSVLSGSSYEQYF; cdr3_nt: TGCAGCGTCCTTAGCGGTAGCTCCTACGAGCAGTACTTC
clone_size: once; v_call: TRBV19; j_call: TRBJ2-7; d_call: TRBD1; cdr3_aa: CASRRQGADEQYF; cdr3_nt: TGTGCCAGTAGGAGGCAGGGGGCCGACGAGCAGTACTTC
clone_size: .; v_call: TRBV3-1/TRBV3-2; j_call: TRBJ2-5; d_call: .; cdr3_aa: CASSQGIGVGPQYF; cdr3_nt: TGTGCCAGCAGCCAAGGAATAGGGGTGGGGCCCCAGTACTTC
clone_size: .; v_call: TRBV27; j_call: TRBJ2-1; d_call: TRBD1; cdr3_aa: CASSLSGTGPNEQFF; cdr3_nt: TGTGCCAGCAGTTTATCAGGGACAGGGCCCAATGAGCAGTTCTTC
clone_size: .; v_call: TRBV5-1; j_call: TRBJ2-2; d_call: TRBD1; cdr3_aa: CASSFDRVRAGELFF; cdr3_nt: TGCGCCAGCAGCTTCGACAGGGTTCGAGCCGGGGAGCTGTTTTTT
clone_size: .; v_call: TRBV4-3; j_call: TRBJ1-2; d_call: .; cdr3_aa: CASSQAQTGNRFGYTF; cdr3_nt: TGCGCCAGCAGCCAAGCCCAAACAGGGAATCGGTTTGGCTACACCTTC
clone_size: .; v_call: TRBV10-3; j_call: TRBJ2-7; d_call: TRBD1; cdr3_aa: CAISGGQGAWEQYF; cdr3_nt: TGTGCCATCAGTGGTGGCCAGGGGGCGTGGGAGCAGTACTTC
clone_size: .; v_call: TRBV5-4; j_call: TRBJ2-7; d_call: .; cdr3_aa: CASSLLSGIPYEQYF; cdr3_nt: TGTGCCAGCAGCTTGTTGTCGGGAATCCCCTACGAGCAGTACTTC